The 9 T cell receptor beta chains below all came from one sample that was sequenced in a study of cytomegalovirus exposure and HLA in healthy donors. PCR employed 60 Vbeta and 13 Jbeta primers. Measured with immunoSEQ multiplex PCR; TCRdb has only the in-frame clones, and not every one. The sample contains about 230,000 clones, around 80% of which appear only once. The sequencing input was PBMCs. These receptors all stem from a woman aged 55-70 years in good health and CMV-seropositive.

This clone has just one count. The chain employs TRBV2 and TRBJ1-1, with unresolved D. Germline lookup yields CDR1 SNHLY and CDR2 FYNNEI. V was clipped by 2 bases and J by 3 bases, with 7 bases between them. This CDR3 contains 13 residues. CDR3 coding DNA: TGTGCCAGCAGTGAATGGAGGGACACTGAAGCTTTCTTT. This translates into CASSEWRDTEAFF.

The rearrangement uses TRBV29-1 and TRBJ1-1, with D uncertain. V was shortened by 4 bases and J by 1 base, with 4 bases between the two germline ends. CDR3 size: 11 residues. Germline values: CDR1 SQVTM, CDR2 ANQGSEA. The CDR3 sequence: CSVGRNTEAFF. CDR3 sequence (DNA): TGCAGCGTTGGTCGGAACACTGAAGCTTTCTTT.

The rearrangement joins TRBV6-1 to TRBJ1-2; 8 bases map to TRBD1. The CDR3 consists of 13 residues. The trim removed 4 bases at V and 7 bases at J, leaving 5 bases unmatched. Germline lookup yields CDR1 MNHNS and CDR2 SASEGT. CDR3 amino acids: CASSADRVGGYTF. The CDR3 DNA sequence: TGTGCCAGCAGTGCGGACAGGGTAGGTGGCTACACCTTC.

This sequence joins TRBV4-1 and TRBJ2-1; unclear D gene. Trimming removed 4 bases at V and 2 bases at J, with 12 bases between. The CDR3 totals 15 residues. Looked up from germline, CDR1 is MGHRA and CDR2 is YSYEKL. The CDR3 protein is CASSLIVTPYNEQFF. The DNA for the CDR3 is TGCGCCAGCAGCCTTATCGTGACACCCTACAATGAGCAGTTCTTC.

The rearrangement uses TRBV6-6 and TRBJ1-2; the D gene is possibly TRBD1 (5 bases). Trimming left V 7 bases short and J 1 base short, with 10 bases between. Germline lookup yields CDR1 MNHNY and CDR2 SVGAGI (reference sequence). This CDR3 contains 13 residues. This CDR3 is CASILDSNYGYTF. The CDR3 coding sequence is TGTGCCAGCATATTAGACAGTAACTATGGCTACACCTTC.

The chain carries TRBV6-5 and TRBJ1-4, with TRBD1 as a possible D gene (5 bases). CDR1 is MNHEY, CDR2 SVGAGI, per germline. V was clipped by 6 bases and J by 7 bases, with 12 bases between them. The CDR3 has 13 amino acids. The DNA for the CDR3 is TGTGCCAGCAGCAGGGTTATGGGTGAAAAACTGTTTTTT. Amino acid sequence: CASSRVMGEKLFF.

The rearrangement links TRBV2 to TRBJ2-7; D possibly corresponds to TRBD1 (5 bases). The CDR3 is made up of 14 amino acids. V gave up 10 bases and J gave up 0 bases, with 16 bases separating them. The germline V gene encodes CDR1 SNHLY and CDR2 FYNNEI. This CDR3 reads CATVIDSRSYEQYF. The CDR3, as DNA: TGTGCCACCGTGATCGACAGCCGCTCCTACGAGCAGTACTTC.

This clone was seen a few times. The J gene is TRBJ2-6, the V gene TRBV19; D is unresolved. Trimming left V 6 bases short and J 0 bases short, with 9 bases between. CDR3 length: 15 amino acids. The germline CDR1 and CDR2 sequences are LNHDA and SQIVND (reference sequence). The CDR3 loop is CASSPRYSGANVLTF. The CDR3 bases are TGTGCCAGTAGCCCTAGGTACTCTGGGGCCAACGTCCTGACTTTC.

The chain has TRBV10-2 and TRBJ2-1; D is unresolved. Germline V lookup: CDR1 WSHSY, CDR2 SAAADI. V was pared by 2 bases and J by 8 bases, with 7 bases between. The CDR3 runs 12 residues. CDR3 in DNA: TGCGCCAGCAGTGAGGTCTCCTATGAGCAGTTCTTC. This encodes CASSEVSYEQFF.